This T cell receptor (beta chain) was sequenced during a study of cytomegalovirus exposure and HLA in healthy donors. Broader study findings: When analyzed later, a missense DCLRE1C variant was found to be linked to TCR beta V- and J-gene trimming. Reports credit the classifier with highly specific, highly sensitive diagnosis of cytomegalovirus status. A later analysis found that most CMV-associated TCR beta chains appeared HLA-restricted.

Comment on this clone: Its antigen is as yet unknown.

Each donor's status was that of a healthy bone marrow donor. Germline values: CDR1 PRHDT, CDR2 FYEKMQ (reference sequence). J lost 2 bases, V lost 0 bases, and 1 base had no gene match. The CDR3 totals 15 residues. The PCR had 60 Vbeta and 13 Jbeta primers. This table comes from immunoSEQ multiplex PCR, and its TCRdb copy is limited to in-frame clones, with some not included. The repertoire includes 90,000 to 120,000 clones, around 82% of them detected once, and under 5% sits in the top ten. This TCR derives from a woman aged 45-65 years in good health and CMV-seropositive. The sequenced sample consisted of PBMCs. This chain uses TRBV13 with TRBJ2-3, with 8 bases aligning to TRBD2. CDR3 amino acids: CASSLGSGNTDTQYF. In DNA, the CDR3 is TGTGCCAGCAGCTTAGGTAGCGGGAACACAGATACGCAGTATTTT.